These 16 T cell receptor beta chains share one sample of origin, sequenced in a study of T-cell reconstitution after alpha-beta-depleted transplantation in children. The TCRbeta library was prepared with unique molecular identifiers. TCRdb passed the PCR reads through MiXCR, listing each CDR3 protein once. The data contain 300,000 to 400,000 distinct CDR3 sequences, over 20% of them singletons. Source: PBMCs, mostly from graft donor cells, taken 180 days after TCRalphabeta/CD19-depleted stem cell transplant. The origin of the receptors is a male patient between 10 and 17 years old who had a stem cell transplant for acute lymphoblastic leukemia, so the T cells may come from the graft donor.

This clonotype was seen many times. This chain connects TRBV5-1 to TRBJ2-7, with TRBD2 identical over 14 bases. Germline values: CDR1 SGHRS, CDR2 YFSETQ. This CDR3 is 15 amino acids long. With V trimmed by 4 bases and J by 6 bases, 6 bases remained unmatched. CDR3 sequence: CASSPRLAGGREQYF. CDR3 sequence (DNA): TGCGCCAGCAGCCCGCGACTAGCGGGAGGGCGCGAGCAGTACTTC. Combining the CDR3 with reference TRBV5-1 and TRBJ2-7 gives the whole variable domain KAGVTQTPRYLIKTRGQQVTLSCSPISGHRSVSWYQQTPGQGLQFLFEYFSETQRNKGNFPGRFSGRQFSNSRSEMNVSTLELGDSALYLCASSPRLAGGREQYFGPGTRLTVT.

The V gene is TRBV6-1, the J gene TRBJ2-6; 10 bases agree with TRBD2. The CDR3 is 17 residues long. In germline, CDR1 is MNHNS, CDR2 SASEGT. Trimming took 6 bases from V and 0 from J; bases not matched to a gene: 5. DNA of the CDR3: TGTGCCAGCAGGGGGCTAGCGGGAGTCTCTGGGGCCAACGTCCTGACTTTC. Protein: CASRGLAGVSGANVLTF.

The chain joins TRBV5-1 to TRBJ2-3; D tentatively fits TRBD1 or TRBD2 (6 bases each). Germline V gene lookup returns CDR1 SGHRS and CDR2 YFSETQ. V shed 4 bases and J shed 5 bases, with 17 bases lying between them. The CDR3 is 15 residues long. CDR3: CASSPRGQEVDTQYF. In DNA, the CDR3 is TGCGCCAGCAGCCCTCGGGGGCAGGAGGTAGATACGCAGTATTTT.

This clonotype was counted a few times. The J gene is TRBJ2-3, the V gene TRBV20-1, with 8 bases identical to TRBD2. V shed 4 bases, J shed 0 bases, and the junction held 6 bases outside the gene matches. Germline values: CDR1 DFQATT, CDR2 SNEGSKA (reference sequence). This CDR3 is built from 15 residues. CDR3 DNA sequence: TGCAGTGCTAACGACGGGAGGGTGAGCACAGATACGCAGTATTTT. It translates to CSANDGRVSTDTQYF.

This clonotype was recorded at least ten times. This chain connects TRBV7-2 to TRBJ2-1, with a tentative D call TRBD1 (6 bases). Trimming cost V 1 base and J 7 bases, with 14 bases left between them. CDR1 SGHTA and CDR2 FQGNSA come from the germline V gene. This CDR3 has 15 amino acids. CDR3 bases: TGTGCCAGCAGCTTAGGGTCAGGGGTTGGTAATGAGCAGTTCTTC. The encoded protein is CASSLGSGVGNEQFF.

The chain employs TRBV10-3 and TRBJ2-2; D remains unclear. Trimming removed 8 bases at V and 2 bases at J, with 9 bases between. CDR3 length: 13 residues. Germline V gene lookup returns CDR1 ENHRY and CDR2 SYGVKD. CDR3 in amino acids: CAIQATNTGELFF. CDR3 bases: TGTGCCATCCAAGCGACAAACACCGGGGAGCTGTTTTTT.

The V gene is TRBV10-3, the J gene TRBJ2-7; either TRBD1 or TRBD2 may fit D (5 bases each). V was shortened by 6 bases and J by 2 bases, with 14 bases between the two germline ends. Germline V gives CDR1 ENHRY, CDR2 SYGVKD. This CDR3 region has 14 residues. CDR3 amino acids: CAISDRDGPYEQYF. CDR3 coding DNA: TGTGCCATCAGCGACCGGGACGGCCCCTACGAGCAGTACTTC.

The sample holds a few counts of this clonotype. The J gene is TRBJ2-1, the V gene TRBV4-1; the D is unclear. Germline V gene sequence: CDR1 MGHRA, CDR2 YSYEKL. V was pared by 1 base and J by 5 bases, with 9 bases between. The CDR3 sequence is 14 residues long. The CDR3 region has the DNA TGCGCCAGCAGCCAAGCGCAGATGAACAATGAGCAGTTCTTC. Protein: CASSQAQMNNEQFF.

This chain uses TRBV7-2 with TRBJ2-3; D perhaps matches TRBD2 (6 bases). CDR3 length: 17 amino acids. V was clipped by 2 bases and J by 0 bases, with 15 bases between them. The germline gives CDR1 SGHTA, CDR2 FQGNSA. Here the CDR3 reads CASSLRPGLESTDTQYF. CDR3 coding DNA: TGTGCCAGCAGCTTAAGACCGGGACTCGAGAGCACAGATACGCAGTATTTT.

In this sample, this clonotype turned up a few times. The chain has TRBV6-6 and TRBJ2-7; no definite D call. CDR3 size: 12 residues. The ends were cut back, 4 bases at V and 5 bases at J, with 9 bases in the middle. The germline V gene encodes CDR1 MNHNY and CDR2 SVGAGI (reference sequence). The CDR3 sequence is CASSFPLNEQYF. CDR3 DNA sequence: TGTGCCAGCAGTTTTCCATTGAACGAGCAGTACTTC.

The chain uses TRBV27 and TRBJ1-4, with 8 bases identical to TRBD1. V gave up 4 bases and J gave up 7 bases; unmatched junction bases: 5. The germline V gene encodes CDR1 MNHEY and CDR2 SMNVEV (reference sequence). This CDR3 has 14 residues. CDR3 in amino acids: CASSYQGASEKLFF. The CDR3 DNA is TGTGCCAGCAGTTACCAGGGGGCTAGTGAAAAACTGTTTTTT.

The chain has TRBV10-3 and TRBJ2-3; 9 nucleotides line up with TRBD2. Germline V gene data show CDR1 as ENHRY and CDR2 as SYGVKD. CDR3 length: 17 residues. V shed 0 bases, J shed 5 bases, and the junction held 9 bases outside the gene matches. The CDR3 DNA reads TGTGCCATCAGTGAGTCGATTCTGCGGGAGGGACGAGATACGCAGTATTTT. Amino acid sequence: CAISESILREGRDTQYF.

Concerning this clonotype itself: The CDR3 does not close with the conserved phenylalanine or tryptophan, likely indicating a read error. The chain recombines TRBV12-3 or TRBV12-4 with TRBJ2-1; D perhaps matches TRBD2 (6 bases). V was shortened by 5 bases and J by 1 base, with 12 bases between the two germline ends. The CDR3 runs to 15 residues. The CDR3 reads CASSARSGSYNEQFI. The CDR3 DNA reads as TGTGCCAGCAGTGCGCGTAGCGGTTCCTACAATGAGCAGTTCATC.

This clonotype was detected only a few times. This chain uses TRBV4-3 with TRBJ2-5, with D tentatively TRBD2 (5 bases). CDR3 size: 14 residues. Germline CDR1 is LGHNA and CDR2 is YSLEER. Trimming stripped 1 base from V and 5 bases from J, with 11 bases between. This CDR3 is CASSQGGERETQYF. In nucleotides, the CDR3 is TGCGCCAGCAGCCAAGGGGGAGAGAGGGAGACCCAGTACTTC.

This clonotype appeared many times. The chain is built from TRBV7-7 and TRBJ2-1, with unresolved D. The CDR3 extends over 13 amino acids. The V end lost 1 base, the J end lost 4 bases, and 5 bases lay between the germline ends. Germline loops: CDR1 SSHAT, CDR2 FNYEAQ (reference sequence). CDR3 nucleotide sequence: TGTGCCAGCAGCTTAGAGCGTTACAATGAGCAGTTCTTC. Amino acids: CASSLERYNEQFF.

The chain carries TRBV27 and TRBJ1-2; 9 nucleotides match TRBD1. Germline values: CDR1 MNHEY, CDR2 SMNVEV (reference sequence). There are 16 residues in the CDR3. The J segment lost 4 bases and the V segment lost 0 bases, leaving 6 bases of the junction unmatched. The CDR3 nucleotides are TGTGCCAGCAGTTTATCCTCCGGGACAGGGACCTATGGCTACACCTTC. Translation gives CASSLSSGTGTYGYTF.